These 27 T cell receptor beta chains originate from one sample sequenced in a study of cytomegalovirus exposure and HLA in healthy donors. Vbeta (60) and Jbeta (13) primers were used in the PCR. Measured with immunoSEQ multiplex PCR; TCRdb has only the in-frame clones, and not every one. Here the sample spans 150,000 or so clones, approximately 74% being singletons. The sample was PBMCs. The receptors were gathered from a man between 25 and 39 years old in good health and CMV-seronegative.

CDR3 residues: CASSEASGSYEQYF. DNA of the CDR3: TGCGCCAGCAGTGAGGCTAGCGGTTCCTACGAGCAGTACTTC. This rearrangement joins TRBV10-2 to TRBJ2-7, with TRBD2 matching 7 bases. V gave up 2 bases and J gave up 1 base; unmatched junction bases: 2. The CDR3 sequence is 14 residues long. Per the germline V gene, CDR1 is WSHSY and CDR2 is SAAADI.

The V call is TRBV23-1, the J call TRBJ1-2; D is possibly TRBD1 (5 bases). TRBV23-1 is an ORF, with its function uncertain. The CDR3 has 14 amino acids. V gave up 5 bases and J gave up 6 bases, with 16 bases separating them. Written as DNA, the CDR3 is TGCGCCAGCAGTGGTCCGGGGGTTATCCATGGCTACACCTTC. Translated: CASSGPGVIHGYTF.

This clone has a handful of counts. This chain connects TRBV5-1 to TRBJ1-6; TRBD1 aligns across 9 bases. Germline V gene lookup returns CDR1 SGHRS and CDR2 YFSETQ. The V and J ends lost 2 bases and 10 bases, in that order; junction bases with no gene match: 7. The CDR3 consists of 15 residues. CDR3 nucleotide sequence: TGCGCCAGCAGCTTACAGGGGGCGGGAGACTCACCCCTCCACTTT. This sequence encodes CASSLQGAGDSPLHF.

The chain combines TRBV18 with TRBJ1-4; no firm D call. Germline CDR1 and CDR2: KGHSH and LQKENI. V dropped 3 bases and J dropped 8 bases, with 19 bases sitting between them. The CDR3 extends over 16 amino acids. The CDR3 DNA is TGTGCCAGCTCACCCGAATCCGGCCAACTCGGGGAAAAACTGTTTTTT. This gives the protein CASSPESGQLGEKLFF. The whole variable domain, remainder taken from reference TRBV18 and TRBJ1-4, is NAGVMQNPRHLVRRRGQEARLRCSPMKGHSHVYWYRQLPEEGLKFMVYLQKENIIDESGMPKERFSAEFPKEGPSILRIQQVVRGDSAAYFCASSPESGQLGEKLFFGSGTQLSVL.

The chain combines TRBV11-2 with TRBJ1-2; D unclear. The CDR3 is made up of 13 amino acids. V lost 3 bases to trimming and J lost 5 bases, with 10 bases between them. Germline-derived CDR1 and CDR2 are SGHAT and FQNNGV. The CDR3 sequence: CASSLGRPYGYTF. CDR3 sequence (DNA): TGTGCCAGCAGCTTGGGCCGCCCTTATGGCTACACCTTC.

This clone was picked up a small number of times. The gene calls are TRBV5-1 and TRBJ2-7; D call uncertain. The CDR3 loop spans 13 amino acids. Germline V gene data show CDR1 as SGHRS and CDR2 as YFSETQ. With 0 bases removed from V and 2 bases from J, the gap between germline ends came to 6 bases. The CDR3 DNA sequence: TGCGCCAGCAGCTTGGTCGCTACCTACGAGCAGTACTTC. It encodes CASSLVATYEQYF.

The sample holds a few counts of this clone. The rearrangement links TRBV7-3 to TRBJ2-7; 8 bases are shared with TRBD1. CDR3 size: 13 residues. CDR1 SGHTA and CDR2 FQGTGA come from the germline V gene. J gave up 3 bases and V 6 bases, and 4 bases lay outside the gene matches. The CDR3 loop is CASRGTGGYEQYF. The DNA of the CDR3 is TGTGCCAGCAGGGGGACAGGAGGCTACGAGCAGTACTTC.

The chain recombines TRBV2 with TRBJ2-7; 12 nucleotides agree with TRBD1. Trimming removed 6 bases from V and 6 bases from J; junction bases left unmatched: 9. CDR3 length: 15 amino acids. CDR1 SNHLY and CDR2 FYNNEI come from the germline V gene. The DNA of the CDR3 is TGTGCCAGCAGGCTCCGGGACAGGGGGCCCGGCGAGCAGTACTTC. Encoded protein: CASRLRDRGPGEQYF.

This chain links TRBV28 with TRBJ2-7; 11 positions match TRBD1. The CDR3 consists of 16 residues. Germline values: CDR1 MDHEN, CDR2 SYDVKM. The V and J ends lost 4 bases and 0 bases, in that order; junction bases with no gene match: 5. CDR3 protein: CASSSAGQGASYEQYF. In DNA, the CDR3 is TGTGCCAGCAGTTCCGCTGGACAGGGGGCCTCCTACGAGCAGTACTTC.

The chain uses TRBV5-6 and TRBJ1-2; 10 bases are a match to TRBD1. Unmatched junction bases numbered 9, after V lost 6 bases and J lost 7 bases. The germline V gene has CDR1 SGHDT and CDR2 YYEEEE. The CDR3 covers 14 residues. The CDR3 here is CASTEDRGQGGYTF. In DNA form, the CDR3 reads TGTGCCAGCACTGAAGACAGGGGGCAGGGTGGCTACACCTTC.

A few counts support this clone. The chain couples TRBV6-5 to TRBJ1-5; 7 bases fit TRBD1. From germline, CDR1 is MNHEY and CDR2 SVGAGI. This CDR3 has 14 amino acids. The ends lost 4 bases at V and 6 bases at J; junction bases unmatched: 6. CDR3 amino acids: CASSSRQGSQPQHF. In DNA form, the CDR3 reads TGTGCCAGCAGTTCCAGACAGGGTAGTCAGCCCCAGCATTTT.

The chain carries TRBV7-2 and TRBJ1-2, with 10 positions matching TRBD1. This CDR3 is built from 15 residues. Germline V lookup: CDR1 SGHTA, CDR2 FQGNSA. Trimming at V came to 4 bases and at J to 5 bases, leaving 7 bases not matched to a gene. The CDR3 spells CASSYYRTGGYGYTF. The CDR3 DNA follows: TGTGCCAGCAGCTACTATCGGACAGGGGGATATGGCTACACCTTC.

The DNA for the CDR3 is TGTGCCAGCAGCTTAGTTGTTTCAGGGGGCTTCACAGATACGCAGTATTTT. Translated: CASSLVVSGGFTDTQYF. The chain links TRBV7-9 to TRBJ2-3, with TRBD1 matching 8 bases. Germline lookup yields CDR1 SEHNR and CDR2 FQNEAQ (reference sequence). This CDR3 has 17 amino acids. The trim removed 1 base at V and 2 bases at J, leaving 8 bases unmatched. Complete variable domain (other parts from reference TRBV7-9 and TRBJ2-3): DTGVSQNPRHKITKRGQNVTFRCDPISEHNRLYWYRQTLGQGPEFLTYFQNEAQLEKSRLLSDRFSAERPKGSFSTLEIQRTEQGDSAMYLCASSLVVSGGFTDTQYFGPGTRLTVL.

The chain is built from TRBV4-2 and TRBJ1-1; 7 nucleotides match TRBD1. The V and J ends lost 3 bases and 0 bases, in that order; junction bases with no gene match: 10. The CDR3 covers 17 residues. From germline, CDR1 is LGHNA and CDR2 YNFKEQ. For the CDR3, the DNA is TGTGCCAGCAGCCAGACTGACAGGGTGATCATGAACACTGAAGCTTTCTTT. This sequence encodes CASSQTDRVIMNTEAFF.

The chain employs TRBV6-1 and TRBJ1-1, with D unresolved. CDR1 and CDR2 (germline): MNHNS, SASEGT. CDR3 length equals 14 residues. V lost 6 bases and J 1 base, leaving 12 bases between the germline ends. The CDR3 DNA reads as TGTGCCAGCAGCTCAGTCGGCGGGAACACTGAAGCTTTCTTT. It is translated as CASSSVGGNTEAFF.

This clone was recorded a few times. For the CDR3, the DNA is TGTGCCAGCAGTGAACACCAGGGACAGGGGGCGTACGAGCAGTACTTC. Its protein is CASSEHQGQGAYEQYF. J is TRBJ2-7 and V is TRBV28; TRBD1 aligns across 12 bases. V lost 5 bases, J lost 4 bases, and 9 bases stayed unmatched. This CDR3 has 16 residues. Per the germline V gene, CDR1 is MDHEN and CDR2 is SYDVKM.

The sample holds one count of this clone. This chain joins TRBV5-1 and TRBJ2-1; 7 nucleotides line up with TRBD1. The V gene's germline CDR1 is SGHRS and CDR2 YFSETQ. The length of the CDR3 is 15 residues. Losses at the gene ends were 0 bases for V and 6 bases for J; bases not matched to a gene: 6. In DNA form, the CDR3 reads TGCGCCAGCAGCTTGGGAGGGACAGCCTCCAATGAGCAGTTCTTC. As protein: CASSLGGTASNEQFF.

This clone was observed a handful of times. V usage is TRBV5-1 and J usage is TRBJ2-2; TRBD2 matches at 16 bases. V shed 3 bases and J 6 bases; nucleotides not matched to a gene: 2. Germline CDR1 is SGHRS and CDR2 is YFSETQ. The CDR3 covers 16 residues. CDR3 in amino acids: CASSSGTSGGAGELFF. In nucleotides, the CDR3 is TGCGCCAGCAGCTCCGGGACTAGCGGGGGGGCCGGGGAGCTGTTTTTT.

V usage is TRBV4-1 and J usage is TRBJ2-7, with a tentative D call TRBD1 (6 bases). Germline values: CDR1 MGHRA, CDR2 YSYEKL. Trimming cost V 0 bases and J 1 base, with 7 bases left between them. The CDR3 spans 14 residues. The CDR3 coding sequence is TGCGCCAGCAGCCAAGAAAGGGGGTCCTACGAGCAGTACTTC. This sequence encodes CASSQERGSYEQYF.

The sample holds a few counts of this clone. The chain links TRBV10-3 to TRBJ2-7; TRBD1 might be the D (8 bases). Trimming took off 4 bases at V and 2 bases at J, with 33 bases between the two ends. The CDR3 is 21 amino acids. Germline CDR1 reads ENHRY; CDR2 reads SYGVKD. The CDR3 region is CAISGKTGEFAGDLFTYEQYF. The CDR3 DNA reads TGTGCCATCAGTGGCAAGACAGGGGAATTTGCGGGGGACTTATTTACCTACGAGCAGTACTTC.

The CDR3 spells CASSSSTGISSYEQYF. The DNA for the CDR3 is TGCGCCAGCAGCTCCTCTACGGGGATTAGCTCCTACGAGCAGTACTTC. The chain joins TRBV5-1 to TRBJ2-7; tentative D call: TRBD2 (5 bases). The V gene's germline CDR1 is SGHRS and CDR2 YFSETQ. V lost 3 bases to trimming and J lost 0 bases, with 16 bases between them. This CDR3 has 16 residues.

The gene calls are TRBV4-1 and TRBJ1-2; 7 nucleotides match TRBD1. Germline CDR1 is MGHRA and CDR2 is YSYEKL. Germline trimming cut 1 base from V and 4 bases from J; bases unmatched to any gene: 6. The CDR3 totals 15 residues. This CDR3 reads CASSQGQGRTYGYTF. CDR3 bases: TGCGCCAGCAGCCAAGGACAGGGAAGGACCTATGGCTACACCTTC.

The chain joins TRBV7-8 to TRBJ1-5; TRBD1 might be the D (5 bases). The CDR3 has 14 amino acids. Germline CDR1 is SGHVS and CDR2 is FQNEAQ. The V end lost 4 bases, the J end lost 6 bases, and 13 bases lay between the germline ends. The CDR3 DNA is TGTGCCAGCAGCTCGTCGGGGGTACTTCAGCCCCAGCATTTT. Its translation: CASSSSGVLQPQHF. Variable domain in full (rest from reference TRBV7-8 and TRBJ1-5): GAGVSQSPRYKVAKRGQDVALRCDPISGHVSLFWYQQALGQGPEFLTYFQNEAQLDKSGLPSDRFFAERPEGSVSTLKIQRTQQEDSAVYLCASSSSGVLQPQHFGDGTRLSIL.

The rearrangement joins TRBV9 to TRBJ2-1; 8 bases line up with TRBD2. Germline loops: CDR1 SGDLS, CDR2 YYNGEE. With V trimmed by 3 bases and J by 7 bases, 9 bases remained unmatched. The CDR3 totals 15 residues. The CDR3 loop reads CASSAPGLVRNEQFF. For the CDR3, the DNA is TGTGCCAGCAGCGCCCCGGGACTAGTCAGGAATGAGCAGTTCTTC.

J is TRBJ1-5 and V is TRBV6-1, with TRBD1 as a possible D gene (5 bases). V gave up 8 bases and J gave up 0 bases, with 14 bases separating them. This CDR3 is built from 15 residues. Germline assignment: CDR1 MNHNS and CDR2 SASEGT. This CDR3 is CASLGLTDSNQPQHF. CDR3 bases: TGTGCCAGCCTGGGACTAACAGATAGCAATCAGCCCCAGCATTTT.

The rearrangement uses TRBV7-3 and TRBJ2-5, with 8 bases aligning to TRBD1. V was pared by 5 bases and J by 3 bases, with 5 bases of the junction left unmatched. Germline CDR1 reads SGHTA; CDR2 reads FQGTGA. This CDR3 contains 14 residues. The CDR3 region is CASSPTGVKETQYF. As DNA, the CDR3 is TGTGCCAGCAGCCCGACAGGGGTTAAAGAGACCCAGTACTTC.

The V call is TRBV29-1, the J call TRBJ1-1; D might be TRBD1 (5 bases). Trimming left V 4 bases short and J 5 bases short, with 20 bases between. The germline V gene has CDR1 SQVTM and CDR2 ANQGSEA. The CDR3 length is 15 residues. CDR3 DNA: TGCAGCGTTGGAGTTCAGGCAGGGCAGGGAACTGAAGCTTTCTTT. Translation gives CSVGVQAGQGTEAFF.